This T cell receptor (beta chain) derives from a study of molecular identifiers for immune sequencing clone quantification (dated by TCRdb to 2017 to 2018). About the full investigation: For a replicate experiment, RNA from around 20,000 or 100,000 naive CD8 T cells was divided into five aliquots, of which four were sequenced. The study was a methods study using CD8 T cells to benchmark molecular-identifier clustering-based TCR repertoire sequencing (MIDCIRS) and TCR RNA copy counting.

Libraries of naive CD8 T cells were built from around 20,000 to 1,000,000 sorted cells, with 10%, 30% or 50% of the purified RNA used. Naive CD8 T cells, defined as CD8+CD4-CCR7+CD45RA+, were FACS-sorted into RLT Plus buffer on a BD FACSAria II. To test detection sensitivity, Jurkat RNA equal to some 11 TCR copies was added to samples of about 20,000-1,100,000 naive CD8 T cells. Enrichment of CD8 T cells was performed with RosetteSep CD8+ T Cell Enrichment Cocktail and Ficoll-Paque, after which ACK red cell lysis was carried out. Library preparation was by PCR. Sequencing instrument: NextSeq 500. Preparation of bulk TCR libraries followed a previously described approach, with the TCR primers listed in Table S5. Purification of total RNA was performed with the Qiagen AllPrep DNA/RNA kit. Before analysis, reads from multiple sequencing runs of one library were combined. Processing in the source paper ran as follows. Reads were retained only if the reads had an exact TCR constant sequence, and the retained reads were trimmed to 150 nt and grouped according to their 12-nt molecular barcodes. Reads inside each barcode group were sub-clustered using a 15% Levenshtein threshold, and a quality-weighted consensus sequence was constructed for each RNA molecule. Non-functional sequences were filtered out, along with any lower-count sequence sitting one edit away from another sequence. On the basis of fitting two negative binomial distributions, barcode sub-clusters with fewer than 20% of the maximum read count were discarded. Clones were called with MiXCR by TCRdb after fastp trimmed the public reads at Q25, and only in-frame beta chains were retained. Rows with one shared CDR3 protein collapse into an entry with the most common genes and DNA. The V and J calls and clone size are TCRdb's, not the authors'. The sample includes 490,000 or so distinct CDR3 sequences, with roughly 26% observed a single time. The ten largest clonotypes hold just over 0.75% of the sample.

This clonotype showed up many times. This receptor's antigen is unknown. Base qualities are not provided; no much larger clone lies one nucleotide away. General study outcomes and caveats: Identical TCR molecules sharing a barcode could cause highly expanded clone sizes to be underestimated. Clones above 20 RNA copies held over 97% of molecules in CMV-specific effector cells but under 1% in naive cells. Spiked-in Jurkat TCR RNA equivalent to a single cell was reported to be detectable even among one million naive CD8 T cells. The naive libraries included spiked-in Jurkat TCR RNA (around 10 copies' worth), and this RNA is not part of the donor repertoire. Modeling estimated about 2.8 recovered TCR RNA copies per cell, compared with about 10 by digital PCR, which implies about 30% capture efficiency. Without barcode sub-clustering, chimeric consensus sequences inflated TCR diversity; chimeras reached as high as 47%.

The TCR originated in a human donor in good health. Some libraries in this study had Jurkat cell RNA spiked in. The source material was naive CD8+ T cells from blood, with Jurkat cell RNA spiked in. This specimen's cell subset or site label, per the study, means: FACS-sorted CD8+CD4-CCR7+CD45RA+ naive T cells.

In nucleotides, the sequence is TGTGCCAGCAGTTTTATGGGGAGCACAGATACGCAGTATTTT. Its product reads: CASSFMGSTDTQYF. The sequence links TRBV27 to TRBJ2-3, with the D segment identity uncertain. The CDR3, cysteine through phenylalanine, is 14 amino acids long. The entry retains the CDR3 DNA only, 42 bases that are in frame from base 1. CDR1 and CDR2 were assigned from the germline V gene (reference sequence) as MNHEY and SMNVEV. Relative to germline, V is 3 bases shorter and J is 0 bases shorter, with 7 bases between their ends.